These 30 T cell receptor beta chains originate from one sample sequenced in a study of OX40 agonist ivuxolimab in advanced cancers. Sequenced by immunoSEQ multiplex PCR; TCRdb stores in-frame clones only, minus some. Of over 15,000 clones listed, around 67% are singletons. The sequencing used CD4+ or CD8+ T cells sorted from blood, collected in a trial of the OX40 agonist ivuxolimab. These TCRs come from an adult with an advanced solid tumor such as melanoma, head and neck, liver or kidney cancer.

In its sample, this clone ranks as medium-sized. This CDR3 is CASSEGQGSNEQYF. The DNA for the CDR3 is TGTGCCAGCAGTGAAGGACAGGGGTCCAACGAGCAGTACTTC. The chain carries TRBV6-1 and TRBJ2-7; 8 bases line up with TRBD1. Per the germline V gene, CDR1 is MNHNS and CDR2 is SASEGT. J gave up 5 bases and V 1 base, and 4 bases lay outside the gene matches. CDR3 length equals 14 residues.

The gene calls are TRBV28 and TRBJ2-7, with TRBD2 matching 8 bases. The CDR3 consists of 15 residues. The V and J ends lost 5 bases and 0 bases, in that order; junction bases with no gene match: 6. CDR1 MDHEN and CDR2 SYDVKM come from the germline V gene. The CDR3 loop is CASSPRLAPSYEQYF. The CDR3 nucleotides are TGTGCCAGCAGTCCCCGACTAGCGCCCTCCTACGAGCAGTACTTC.

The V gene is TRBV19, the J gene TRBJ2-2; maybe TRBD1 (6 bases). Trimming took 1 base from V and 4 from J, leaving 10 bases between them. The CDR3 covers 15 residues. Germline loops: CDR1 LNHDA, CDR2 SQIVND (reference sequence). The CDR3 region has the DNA TGTGCCAGTAGTATAGTTTTACAGGGCACCGGGGAGCTGTTTTTT. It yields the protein CASSIVLQGTGELFF. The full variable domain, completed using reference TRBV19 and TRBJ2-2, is DGGITQSPKYLFRKEGQNVTLSCEQNLNHDAMYWYRQDPGQGLRLIYYSQIVNDFQKGDIAEGYSVSREKKESFPLTVTSAQKNPTAFYLCASSIVLQGTGELFFGEGSRLTVL.

This chain's CDR3 is CASSRGENTEAFF. The CDR3 nucleotides read TGCGCCAGCAGTAGGGGTGAGAACACTGAAGCTTTCTTT. The chain carries TRBV10-1 and TRBJ1-1, with D possibly matching TRBD1 (5 bases). Germline CDR1 WNHNN, CDR2 SYGVQD (reference sequence). This CDR3 region has 13 residues. The ends were cut back, 5 bases at V and 1 base at J, with 8 bases in the middle.

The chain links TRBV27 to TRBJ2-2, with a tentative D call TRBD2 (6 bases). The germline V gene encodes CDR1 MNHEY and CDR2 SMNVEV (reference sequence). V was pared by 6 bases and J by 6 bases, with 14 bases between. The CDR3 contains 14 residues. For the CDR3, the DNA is TGTGCCAGCAGACCCGGGACGGGGGCCGGGGAGCTGTTTTTT. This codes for CASRPGTGAGELFF.

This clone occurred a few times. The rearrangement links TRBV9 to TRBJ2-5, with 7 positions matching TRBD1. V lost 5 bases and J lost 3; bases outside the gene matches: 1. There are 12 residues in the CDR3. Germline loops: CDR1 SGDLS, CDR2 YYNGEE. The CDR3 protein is CASRGQEETQYF. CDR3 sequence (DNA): TGTGCCAGCAGAGGACAGGAAGAGACCCAGTACTTC.

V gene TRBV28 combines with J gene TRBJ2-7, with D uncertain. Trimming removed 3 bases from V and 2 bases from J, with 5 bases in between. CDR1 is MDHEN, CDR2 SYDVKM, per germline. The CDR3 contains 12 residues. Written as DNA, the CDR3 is TGTGCCAGCAGTTTTTCCCCCTACGAGCAGTACTTC. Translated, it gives CASSFSPYEQYF. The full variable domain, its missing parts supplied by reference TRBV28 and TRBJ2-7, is DVKVTQSSRYLVKRTGEKVFLECVQDMDHENMFWYRQDPGLGLRLIYFSYDVKMKEKGDIPEGYSVSREKKERFSLILESASTNQTSMYLCASSFSPYEQYFGPGTRLTVT.

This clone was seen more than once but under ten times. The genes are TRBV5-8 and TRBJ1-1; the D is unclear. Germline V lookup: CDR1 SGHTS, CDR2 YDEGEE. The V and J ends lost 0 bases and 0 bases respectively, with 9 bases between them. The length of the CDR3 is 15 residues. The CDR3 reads CASSLVGNLNTEAFF. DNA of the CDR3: TGTGCCAGCAGCTTGGTGGGGAACTTGAACACTGAAGCTTTCTTT.

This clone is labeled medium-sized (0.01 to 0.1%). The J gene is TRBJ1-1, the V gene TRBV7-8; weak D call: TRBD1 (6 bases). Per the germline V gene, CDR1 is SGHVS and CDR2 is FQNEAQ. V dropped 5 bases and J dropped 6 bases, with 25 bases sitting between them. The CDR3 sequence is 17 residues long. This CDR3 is CASSPKGPQGGVPEAFF. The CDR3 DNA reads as TGTGCCAGCAGCCCCAAGGGACCACAGGGCGGTGTTCCTGAAGCTTTCTTT.

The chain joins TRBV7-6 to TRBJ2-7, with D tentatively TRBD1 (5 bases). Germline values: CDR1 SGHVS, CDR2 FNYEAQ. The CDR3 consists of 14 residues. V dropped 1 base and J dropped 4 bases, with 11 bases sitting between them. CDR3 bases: TGTGCCAGCAGCTTAGGGGCAGGGCCGTACGAGCAGTACTTC. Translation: CASSLGAGPYEQYF.

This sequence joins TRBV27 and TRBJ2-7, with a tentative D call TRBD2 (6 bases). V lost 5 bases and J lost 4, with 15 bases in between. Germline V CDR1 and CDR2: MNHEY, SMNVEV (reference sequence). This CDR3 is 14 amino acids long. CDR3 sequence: CASSATSLWYEQYF. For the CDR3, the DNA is TGTGCCAGCAGTGCTACTAGCTTGTGGTACGAGCAGTACTTC.

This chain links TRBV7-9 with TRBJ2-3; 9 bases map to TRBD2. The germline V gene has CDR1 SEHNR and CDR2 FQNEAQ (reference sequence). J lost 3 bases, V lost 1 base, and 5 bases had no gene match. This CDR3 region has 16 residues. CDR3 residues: CASSLVPGLATDTQYF. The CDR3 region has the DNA TGTGCCAGCAGCTTAGTTCCGGGACTAGCAACAGATACGCAGTATTTT.

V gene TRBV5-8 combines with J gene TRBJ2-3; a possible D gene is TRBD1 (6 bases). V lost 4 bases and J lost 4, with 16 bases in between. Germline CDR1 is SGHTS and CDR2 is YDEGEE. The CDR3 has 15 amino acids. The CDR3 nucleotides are TGTGCCAGCAGCCCCCCCGGACAGCTTTCAGATACGCAGTATTTT. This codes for CASSPPGQLSDTQYF. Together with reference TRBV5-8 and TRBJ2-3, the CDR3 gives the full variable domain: EAGVTQSPTHLIKTRGQQATLRCSPISGHTSVYWYQQALGLGLQFLLWYDEGEERNRGNFPPRFSGRQFPNYSSELNVNALELEDSALYLCASSPPGQLSDTQYFGPGTRLTVL.

CDR3 in amino acids: CASSFRTVGDRTEAFF. The CDR3 coding sequence is TGTGCCAGTAGTTTTCGGACAGTTGGGGATAGGACTGAAGCTTTCTTT. The J gene is TRBJ1-1, the V gene TRBV19, with D possibly TRBD1 on 6 matching bases. The CDR3 has 16 amino acids. Germline values: CDR1 LNHDA, CDR2 SQIVND (reference sequence). V was trimmed by 5 bases and J by 5 bases, leaving 21 bases between them.

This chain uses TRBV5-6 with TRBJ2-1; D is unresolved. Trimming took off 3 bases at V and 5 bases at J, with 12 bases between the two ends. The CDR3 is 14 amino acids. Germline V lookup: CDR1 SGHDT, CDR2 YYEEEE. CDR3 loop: CASSWAGLNNEQFF. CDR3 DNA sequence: TGTGCCAGCAGCTGGGCCGGGCTAAACAATGAGCAGTTCTTC.

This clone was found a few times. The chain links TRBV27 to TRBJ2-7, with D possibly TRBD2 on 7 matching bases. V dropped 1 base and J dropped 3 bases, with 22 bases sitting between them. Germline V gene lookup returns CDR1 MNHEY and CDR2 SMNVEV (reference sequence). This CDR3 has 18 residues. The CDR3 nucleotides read TGTGCCAGCAGTTTATTGTCGGGGGGAGGGGGAGGAGGCTACGAGCAGTACTTC. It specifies CASSLLSGGGGGGYEQYF.

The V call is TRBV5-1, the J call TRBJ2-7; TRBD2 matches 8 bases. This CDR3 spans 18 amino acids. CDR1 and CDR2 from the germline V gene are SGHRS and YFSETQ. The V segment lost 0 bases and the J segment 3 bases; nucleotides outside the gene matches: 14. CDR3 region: CASSLGGGRAGGGYEQYF. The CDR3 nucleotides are TGCGCCAGCAGCTTGGGGGGGGGCCGGGCGGGAGGTGGCTACGAGCAGTACTTC.

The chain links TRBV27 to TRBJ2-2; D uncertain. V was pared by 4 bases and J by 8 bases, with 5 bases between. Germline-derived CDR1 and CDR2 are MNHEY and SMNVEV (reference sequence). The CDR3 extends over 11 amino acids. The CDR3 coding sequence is TGTGCCAGCAGTTCAGGTGGGGAGCTGTTTTTT. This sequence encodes CASSSGGELFF.

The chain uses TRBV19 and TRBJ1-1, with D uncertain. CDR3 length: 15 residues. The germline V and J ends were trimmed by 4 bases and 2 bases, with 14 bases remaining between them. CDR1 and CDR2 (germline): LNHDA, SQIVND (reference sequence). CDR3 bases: TGTGCCAGTAGTACTCCGCAGGCCTTAAACACTGAAGCTTTCTTT. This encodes CASSTPQALNTEAFF.

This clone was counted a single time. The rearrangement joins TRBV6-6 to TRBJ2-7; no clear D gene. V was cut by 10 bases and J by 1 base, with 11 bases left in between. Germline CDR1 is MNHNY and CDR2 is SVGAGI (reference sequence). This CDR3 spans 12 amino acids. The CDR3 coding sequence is TGTGCCACCCAGACGGATTCCTACGAGCAGTACTTC. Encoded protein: CATQTDSYEQYF.

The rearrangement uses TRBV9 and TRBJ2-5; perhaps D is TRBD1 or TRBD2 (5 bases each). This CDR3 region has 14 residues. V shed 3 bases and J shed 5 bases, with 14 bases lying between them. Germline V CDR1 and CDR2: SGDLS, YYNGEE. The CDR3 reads CASSGGSLGETQYF. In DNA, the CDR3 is TGTGCCAGCAGCGGGGGGTCTCTCGGGGAGACCCAGTACTTC.

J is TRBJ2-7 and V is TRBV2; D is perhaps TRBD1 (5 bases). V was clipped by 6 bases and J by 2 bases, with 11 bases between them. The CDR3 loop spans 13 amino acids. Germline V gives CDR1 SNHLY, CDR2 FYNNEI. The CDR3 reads CASRDDSAYEQYF. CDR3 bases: TGTGCCAGCAGAGATGACAGCGCCTACGAGCAGTACTTC.

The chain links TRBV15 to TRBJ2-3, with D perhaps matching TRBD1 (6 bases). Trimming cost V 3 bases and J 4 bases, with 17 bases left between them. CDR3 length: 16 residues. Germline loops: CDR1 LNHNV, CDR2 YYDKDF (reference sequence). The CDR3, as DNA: TGTGCCACCAGCAGCGGGACATGGTCAAGGGCAGATACGCAGTATTTT. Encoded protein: CATSSGTWSRADTQYF.

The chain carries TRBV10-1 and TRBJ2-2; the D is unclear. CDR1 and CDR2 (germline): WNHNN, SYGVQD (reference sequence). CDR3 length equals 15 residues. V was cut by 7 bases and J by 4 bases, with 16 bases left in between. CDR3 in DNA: TGCGCCAGCACGAGCGAAACCCTGGGCACCGGGGAGCTGTTTTTT. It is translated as CASTSETLGTGELFF.

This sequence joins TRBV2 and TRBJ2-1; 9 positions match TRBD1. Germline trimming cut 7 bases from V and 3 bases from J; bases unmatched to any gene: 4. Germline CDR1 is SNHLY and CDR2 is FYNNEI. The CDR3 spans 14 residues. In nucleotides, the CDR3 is TGTGCCAGCAATGAGGGACAGGGCTACAATGAGCAGTTCTTC. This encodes CASNEGQGYNEQFF.

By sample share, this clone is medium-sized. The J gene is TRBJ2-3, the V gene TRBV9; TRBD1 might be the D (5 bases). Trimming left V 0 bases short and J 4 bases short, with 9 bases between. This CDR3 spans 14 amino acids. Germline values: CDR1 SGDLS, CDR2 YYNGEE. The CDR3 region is CASSVAGWADTQYF. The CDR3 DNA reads TGTGCCAGCAGCGTAGCAGGGTGGGCAGATACGCAGTATTTT.

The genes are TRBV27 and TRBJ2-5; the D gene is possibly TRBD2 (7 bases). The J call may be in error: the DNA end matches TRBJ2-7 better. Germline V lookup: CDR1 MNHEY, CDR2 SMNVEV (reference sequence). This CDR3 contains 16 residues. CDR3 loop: CASSPWGGGYSYEQYF. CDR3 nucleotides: TGTGCCAGCAGTCCCTGGGGAGGGGGGTACTCCTACGAGCAGTACTTC.

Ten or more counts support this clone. The CDR3 sequence: CASRLLAGPYEQYF. CDR3 DNA: TGTGCCAGCAGACTCCTGGCAGGGCCCTACGAGCAGTACTTC. V and J are TRBV6-5 and TRBJ2-7, with D tentatively TRBD1 (5 bases). From germline, CDR1 is MNHEY and CDR2 SVGAGI. The CDR3 consists of 14 residues. The V end lost 6 bases, the J end lost 2 bases, and 14 bases lay between the germline ends.

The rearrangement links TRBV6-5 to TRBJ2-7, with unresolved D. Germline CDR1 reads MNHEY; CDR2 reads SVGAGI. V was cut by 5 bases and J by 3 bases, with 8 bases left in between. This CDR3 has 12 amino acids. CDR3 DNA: TGTGCCAGCAGTGATTACGGCTACGAGCAGTACTTC. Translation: CASSDYGYEQYF.

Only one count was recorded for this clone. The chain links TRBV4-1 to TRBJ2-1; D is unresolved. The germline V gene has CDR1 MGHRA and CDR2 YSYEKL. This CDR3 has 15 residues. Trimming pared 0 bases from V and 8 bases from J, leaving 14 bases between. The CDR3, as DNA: TGCGCCAGCAGCCAAGAAAGTCCGGATAGGGATGAGCAGTTCTTC. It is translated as CASSQESPDRDEQFF.